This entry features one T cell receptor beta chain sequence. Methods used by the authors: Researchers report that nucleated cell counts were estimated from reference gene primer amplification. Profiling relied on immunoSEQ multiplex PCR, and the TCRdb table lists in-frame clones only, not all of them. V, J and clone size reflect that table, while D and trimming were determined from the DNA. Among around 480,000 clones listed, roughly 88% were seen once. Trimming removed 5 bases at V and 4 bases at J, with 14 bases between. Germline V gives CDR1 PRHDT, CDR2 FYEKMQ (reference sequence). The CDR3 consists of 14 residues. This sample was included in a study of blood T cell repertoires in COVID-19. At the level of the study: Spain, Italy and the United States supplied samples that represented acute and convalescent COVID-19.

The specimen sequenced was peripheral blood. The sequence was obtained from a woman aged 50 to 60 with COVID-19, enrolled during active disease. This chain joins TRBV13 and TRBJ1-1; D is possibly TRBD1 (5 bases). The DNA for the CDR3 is TGTGCCAGCAGCCCGGGGCGGGGTAGCACTGAAGCTTTCTTT. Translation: CASSPGRGSTEAFF.